The clone carrying this T cell receptor (beta chain) was picked up a small number of times. As yet, its antigen is unknown. The CDR3 has 14 residues. Trimming at V came to 6 bases and at J to 5 bases, leaving 9 bases not matched to a gene. Looked up from germline, CDR1 is GTSNPN and CDR2 is SVGIG (reference sequence). These data belong to a study of cytomegalovirus exposure and HLA in healthy donors. Study-level findings and limits: In a later analysis, TCR association rates varied by HLA locus: DRB1 most, HLA-C fewest. Most of the TCR beta V segments (in an earlier analysis) were productive either about 87% or about 30% of the time. TRBV6-2, TRBV6-3 and some other V segments were unresolvable in 87-base-pair reads. Rare sequences made up most TCRs, while some public TCRs were found in many donors.

The PCR ran on 60 Vbeta and 13 Jbeta primers. The protocol was immunoSEQ multiplex PCR, while the TCRdb copy is restricted to in-frame clones and leaves out a portion. Of over 200,000 clones detected, 60% to 80% appear once; the ten largest clones hold roughly 1.9%. The rearrangement uses TRBV30 and TRBJ1-4, with TRBD1 matching over 7 bases. The clonotype was recovered from a woman in her 30s in good health and CMV-seronegative. Material for sequencing was PBMCs. DNA of the CDR3: TGTGCCTGTCGCGGTATGACAGGGAATGAAAAACTGTTTTTT. Translating gives CACRGMTGNEKLFF.